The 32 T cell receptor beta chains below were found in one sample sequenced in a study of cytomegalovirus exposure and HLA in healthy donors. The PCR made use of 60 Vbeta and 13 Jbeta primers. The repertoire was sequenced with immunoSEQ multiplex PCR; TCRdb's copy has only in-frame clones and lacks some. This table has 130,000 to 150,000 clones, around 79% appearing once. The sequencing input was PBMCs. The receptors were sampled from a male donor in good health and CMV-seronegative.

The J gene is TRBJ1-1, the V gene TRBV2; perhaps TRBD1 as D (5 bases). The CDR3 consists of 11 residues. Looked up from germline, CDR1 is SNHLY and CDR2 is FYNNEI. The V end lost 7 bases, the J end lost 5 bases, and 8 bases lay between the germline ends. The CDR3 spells CASTGGTEAFF. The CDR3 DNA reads TGTGCCAGCACCGGGGGTACTGAAGCTTTCTTT.

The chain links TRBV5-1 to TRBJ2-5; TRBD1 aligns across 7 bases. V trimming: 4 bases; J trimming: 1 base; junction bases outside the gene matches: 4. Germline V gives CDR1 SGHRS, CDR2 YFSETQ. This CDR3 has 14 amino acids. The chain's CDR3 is CASSVRGSQETQYF. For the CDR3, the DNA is TGCGCCAGCAGCGTCAGGGGGTCCCAAGAGACCCAGTACTTC.

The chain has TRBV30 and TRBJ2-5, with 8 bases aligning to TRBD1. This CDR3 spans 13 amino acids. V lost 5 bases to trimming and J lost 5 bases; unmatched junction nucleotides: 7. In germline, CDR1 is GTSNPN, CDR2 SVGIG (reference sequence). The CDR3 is CAWGQGPTETQYF. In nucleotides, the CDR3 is TGTGCCTGGGGACAGGGCCCTACGGAGACCCAGTACTTC.

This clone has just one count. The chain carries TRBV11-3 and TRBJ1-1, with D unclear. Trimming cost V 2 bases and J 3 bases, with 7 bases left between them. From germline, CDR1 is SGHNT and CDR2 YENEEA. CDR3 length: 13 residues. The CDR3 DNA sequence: TGTGCCAGCAGCTTAATGGAGGACACTGAAGCTTTCTTT. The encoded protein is CASSLMEDTEAFF.

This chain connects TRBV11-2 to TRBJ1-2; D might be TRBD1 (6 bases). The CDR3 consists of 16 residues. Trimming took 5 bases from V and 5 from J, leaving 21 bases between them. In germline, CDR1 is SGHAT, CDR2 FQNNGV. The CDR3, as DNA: TGTGCCAGCAGCCTTAGGGCGGGGGGGCAGGGGTATGGCTACACCTTC. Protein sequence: CASSLRAGGQGYGYTF.

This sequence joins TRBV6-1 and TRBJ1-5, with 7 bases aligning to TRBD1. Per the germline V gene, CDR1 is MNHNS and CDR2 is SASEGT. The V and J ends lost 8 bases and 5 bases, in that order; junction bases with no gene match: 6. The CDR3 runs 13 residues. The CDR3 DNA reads TGTGCCAGCTGTAGGCAGGGGGATCAGCCCCAGCATTTT. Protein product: CASCRQGDQPQHF.

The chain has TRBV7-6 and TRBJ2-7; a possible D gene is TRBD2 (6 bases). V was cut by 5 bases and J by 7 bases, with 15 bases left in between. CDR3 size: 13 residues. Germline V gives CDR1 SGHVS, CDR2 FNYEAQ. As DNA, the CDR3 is TGTGCCAGCAGCCCCCCGGGACTCACGGAGCAGTACTTC. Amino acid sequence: CASSPPGLTEQYF.

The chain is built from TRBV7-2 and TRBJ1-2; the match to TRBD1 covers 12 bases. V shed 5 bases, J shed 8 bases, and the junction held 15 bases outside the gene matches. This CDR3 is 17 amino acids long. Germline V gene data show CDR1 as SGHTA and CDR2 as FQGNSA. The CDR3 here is CASSLQGWGQGAQGYTF. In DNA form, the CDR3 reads TGTGCCAGCAGCCTTCAGGGTTGGGGACAGGGGGCGCAGGGCTACACCTTC.

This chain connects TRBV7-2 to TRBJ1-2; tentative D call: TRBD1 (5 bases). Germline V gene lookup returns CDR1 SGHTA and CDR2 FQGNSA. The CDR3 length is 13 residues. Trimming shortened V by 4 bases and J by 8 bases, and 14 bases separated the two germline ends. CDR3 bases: TGTGCCAGCAGCTATGGGGCATTCACGGGCTACACCTTC. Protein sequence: CASSYGAFTGYTF.

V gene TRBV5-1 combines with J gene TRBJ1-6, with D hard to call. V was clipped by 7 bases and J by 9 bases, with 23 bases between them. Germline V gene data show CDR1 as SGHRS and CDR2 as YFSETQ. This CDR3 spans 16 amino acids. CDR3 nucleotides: TGCGCCAGCGCGAAGACCGAGGGCCCGGCGGGTTCACCCCTCCACTTT. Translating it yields CASAKTEGPAGSPLHF.

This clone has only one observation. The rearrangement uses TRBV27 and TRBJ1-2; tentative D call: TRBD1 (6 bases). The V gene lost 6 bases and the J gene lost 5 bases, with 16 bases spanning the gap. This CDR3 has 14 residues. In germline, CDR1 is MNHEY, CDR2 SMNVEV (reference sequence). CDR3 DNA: TGTGCCAGCAGCCCGGGTGGGGGCTATTATGGCTACACCTTC. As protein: CASSPGGGYYGYTF.

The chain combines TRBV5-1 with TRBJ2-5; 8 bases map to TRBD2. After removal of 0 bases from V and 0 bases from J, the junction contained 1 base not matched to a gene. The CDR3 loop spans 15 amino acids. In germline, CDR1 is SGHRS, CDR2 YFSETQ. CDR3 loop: CASSLAGGNQETQYF. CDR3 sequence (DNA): TGCGCCAGCAGCTTGGCGGGAGGGAACCAAGAGACCCAGTACTTC.

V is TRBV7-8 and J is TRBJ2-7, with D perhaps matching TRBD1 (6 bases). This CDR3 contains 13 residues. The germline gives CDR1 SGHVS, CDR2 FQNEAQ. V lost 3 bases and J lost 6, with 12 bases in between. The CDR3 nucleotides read TGTGCCAGCAGCTTGGCAGGGGTTCTCGAGCAGTACTTC. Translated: CASSLAGVLEQYF.

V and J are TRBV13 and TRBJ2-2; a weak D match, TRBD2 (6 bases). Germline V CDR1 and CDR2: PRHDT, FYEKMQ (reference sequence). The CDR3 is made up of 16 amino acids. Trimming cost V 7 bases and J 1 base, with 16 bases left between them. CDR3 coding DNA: TGTGCCAGCAAGCTTCCGCTGCGGGGGAACACCGGGGAGCTGTTTTTT. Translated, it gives CASKLPLRGNTGELFF.

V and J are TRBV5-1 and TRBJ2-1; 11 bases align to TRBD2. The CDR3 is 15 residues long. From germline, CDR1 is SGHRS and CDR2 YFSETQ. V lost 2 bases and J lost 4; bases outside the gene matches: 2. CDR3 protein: CASSFTSGGYNEQFF. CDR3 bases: TGCGCCAGCAGCTTTACTAGCGGGGGTTACAATGAGCAGTTCTTC.

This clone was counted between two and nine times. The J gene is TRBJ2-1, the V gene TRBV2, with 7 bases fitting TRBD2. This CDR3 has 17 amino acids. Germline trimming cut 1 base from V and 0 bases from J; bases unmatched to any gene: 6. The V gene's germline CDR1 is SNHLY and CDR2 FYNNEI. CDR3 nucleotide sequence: TGTGCCAGCAGTGAAGTGGGCGGGGGACTCTCCTACAATGAGCAGTTCTTC. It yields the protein CASSEVGGGLSYNEQFF.

As DNA, the CDR3 is TGTGCCAGCAGTTTTGGCCAGGGGCCTCCCGAGCAGTACTTC. Translated: CASSFGQGPPEQYF. The chain employs TRBV27 and TRBJ2-7, with D perhaps matching TRBD1 (6 bases). CDR1 is MNHEY and CDR2 is SMNVEV in the germline V gene (reference sequence). CDR3 length: 14 amino acids. The ends were cut back, 3 bases at V and 6 bases at J, with 15 bases in the middle.

The DNA for the CDR3 is TGTGCCAGCAGCACGGACAGGGGGGCAGATACGCAGTATTTT. Amino acid sequence: CASSTDRGADTQYF. This chain links TRBV11-2 with TRBJ2-3; TRBD1 aligns across 10 bases. CDR1 is SGHAT and CDR2 is FQNNGV in the germline V gene. The CDR3 totals 14 residues. Trimming removed 5 bases from V and 4 bases from J; junction bases left unmatched: 3.

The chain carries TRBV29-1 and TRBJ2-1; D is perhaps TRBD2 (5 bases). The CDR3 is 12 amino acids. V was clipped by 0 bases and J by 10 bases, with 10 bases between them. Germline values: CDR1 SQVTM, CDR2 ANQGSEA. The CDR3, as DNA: TGCAGCGTTGAAGATTGGACTGCGGAGCAGTTCTTC. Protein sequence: CSVEDWTAEQFF.

The CDR3 spells CASSLPLQLQFF. The CDR3 nucleotides are TGTGCCAGCAGCTTGCCCTTGCAGTTGCAGTTCTTC. The gene calls are TRBV13 and TRBJ2-1; D ambiguous. V was pared by 3 bases and J by 12 bases, with 12 bases between. Germline V CDR1 and CDR2: PRHDT, FYEKMQ (reference sequence). This CDR3 has 12 amino acids.

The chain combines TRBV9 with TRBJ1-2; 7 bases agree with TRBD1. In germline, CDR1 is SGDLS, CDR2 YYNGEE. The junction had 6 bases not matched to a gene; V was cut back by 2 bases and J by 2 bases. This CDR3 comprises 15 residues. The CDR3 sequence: CASSVLDRANYGYTF. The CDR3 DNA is TGTGCCAGCAGCGTCCTAGACAGGGCGAACTATGGCTACACCTTC.

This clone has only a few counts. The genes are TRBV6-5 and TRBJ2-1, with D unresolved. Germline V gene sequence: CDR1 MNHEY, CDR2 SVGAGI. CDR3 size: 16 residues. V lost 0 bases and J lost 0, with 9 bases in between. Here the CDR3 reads CASSYSTGSSYNEQFF. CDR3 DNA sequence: TGTGCCAGCAGTTACTCGACTGGTAGCTCCTACAATGAGCAGTTCTTC.

The CDR3 region is CASSFSTGYEQYF. Written as DNA, the CDR3 is TGTGCCAGCAGTTTCTCCACTGGCTACGAGCAGTACTTC. The V gene is TRBV27, the J gene TRBJ2-7; no firm D call. The length of the CDR3 is 13 residues. The V end lost 3 bases, the J end lost 3 bases, and 9 bases lay between the germline ends. Germline V gene data show CDR1 as MNHEY and CDR2 as SMNVEV (reference sequence).

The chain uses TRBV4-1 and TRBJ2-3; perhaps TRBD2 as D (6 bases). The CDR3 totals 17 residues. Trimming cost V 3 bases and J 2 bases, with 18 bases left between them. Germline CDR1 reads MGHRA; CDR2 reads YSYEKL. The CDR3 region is CASSHDGTGDLTDTQYF. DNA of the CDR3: TGCGCCAGCAGCCATGACGGGACTGGAGACCTCACAGATACGCAGTATTTT.

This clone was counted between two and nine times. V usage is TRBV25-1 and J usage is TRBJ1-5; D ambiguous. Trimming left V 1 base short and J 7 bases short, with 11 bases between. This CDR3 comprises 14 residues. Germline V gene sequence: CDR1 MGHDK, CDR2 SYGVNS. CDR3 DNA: TGTGCCAGCAGTGAATTTGGCGGAGACCAGCCCCAGCATTTT. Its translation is CASSEFGGDQPQHF.

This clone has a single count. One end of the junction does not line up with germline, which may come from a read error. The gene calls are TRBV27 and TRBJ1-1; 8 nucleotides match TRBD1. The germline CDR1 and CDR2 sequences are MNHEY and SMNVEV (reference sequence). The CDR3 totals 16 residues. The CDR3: CARSPQGAIGGAEAFF. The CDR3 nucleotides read TGTGCCCGCAGTCCTCAGGGGGCGATCGGCGGCGCTGAAGCTTTCTTT.

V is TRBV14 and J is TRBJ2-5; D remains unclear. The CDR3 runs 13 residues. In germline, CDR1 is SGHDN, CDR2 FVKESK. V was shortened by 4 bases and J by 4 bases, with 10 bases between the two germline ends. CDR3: CASSLSPPETQYF. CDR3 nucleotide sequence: TGTGCCAGCAGCCTCTCTCCCCCAGAGACCCAGTACTTC. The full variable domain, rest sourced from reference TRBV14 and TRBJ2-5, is EAGVTQFPSHSVIEKGQTVTLRCDPISGHDNLYWYRRVMGKEIKFLLHFVKESKQDESGMPNNRFLAERTGGTYSTLKVQPAELEDSGVYFCASSLSPPETQYFGPGTRLLVL.

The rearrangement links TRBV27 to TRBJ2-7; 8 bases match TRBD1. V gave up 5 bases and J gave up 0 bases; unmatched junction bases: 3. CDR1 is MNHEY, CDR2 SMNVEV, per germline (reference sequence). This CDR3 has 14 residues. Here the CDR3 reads CASSTTGGSYEQYF. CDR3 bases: TGTGCCAGCAGTACTACAGGGGGCTCCTACGAGCAGTACTTC.

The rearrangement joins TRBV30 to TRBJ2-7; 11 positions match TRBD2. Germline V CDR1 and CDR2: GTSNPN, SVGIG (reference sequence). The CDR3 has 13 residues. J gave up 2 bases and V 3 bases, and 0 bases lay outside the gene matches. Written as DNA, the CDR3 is TGTGCCTGGAGACTAGCGGGAGCCTACGAGCAGTACTTC. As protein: CAWRLAGAYEQYF.

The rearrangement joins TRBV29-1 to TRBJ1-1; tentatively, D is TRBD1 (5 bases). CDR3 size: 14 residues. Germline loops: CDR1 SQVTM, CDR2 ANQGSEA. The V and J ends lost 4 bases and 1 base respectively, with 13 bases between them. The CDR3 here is CSVGKGVWNTEAFF. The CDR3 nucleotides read TGCAGCGTTGGGAAAGGGGTTTGGAACACTGAAGCTTTCTTT.

The CDR3 region has the DNA TGTGCCAGCAGCCCCCGCAGGTCATCCGGGGAGCTGTTTTTT. Translated, it gives CASSPRRSSGELFF. The V call is TRBV4-2, the J call TRBJ2-2; D ambiguous. Germline V gene lookup returns CDR1 LGHNA and CDR2 YNFKEQ. Between the trimmed V and J ends, which lost 4 bases and 6 bases, there was a span of 12 bases. The CDR3 spans 14 residues.

The CDR3 bases are TGTGCCAGCTCACCATCCAACTACGAGCAGTACTTC. This encodes CASSPSNYEQYF. This chain connects TRBV18 to TRBJ2-7; no reliable D call. Deletions cut 2 bases from V and 3 bases from J, with 5 bases between. The germline V gene encodes CDR1 KGHSH and CDR2 LQKENI. The CDR3 runs 12 residues.